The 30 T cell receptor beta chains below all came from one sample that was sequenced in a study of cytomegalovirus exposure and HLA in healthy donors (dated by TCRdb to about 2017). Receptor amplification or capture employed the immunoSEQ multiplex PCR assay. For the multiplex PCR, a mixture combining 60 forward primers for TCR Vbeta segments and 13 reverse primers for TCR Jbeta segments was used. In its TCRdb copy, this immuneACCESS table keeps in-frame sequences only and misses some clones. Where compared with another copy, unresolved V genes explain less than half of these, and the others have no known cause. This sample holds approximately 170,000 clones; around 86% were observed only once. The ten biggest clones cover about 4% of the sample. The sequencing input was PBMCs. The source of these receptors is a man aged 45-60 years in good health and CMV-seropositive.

The CDR3 DNA reads TGTGCCAGCAGCATTTACCAAGAGACCCAGTACTTC. Translating it yields CASSIYQETQYF. The rearrangement joins TRBV27 to TRBJ2-5; D gene uncertain. Germline loops: CDR1 MNHEY, CDR2 SMNVEV (reference sequence). This CDR3 has 12 residues. Between the trimmed V and J ends, which lost 6 bases and 0 bases, there was a span of 5 bases.

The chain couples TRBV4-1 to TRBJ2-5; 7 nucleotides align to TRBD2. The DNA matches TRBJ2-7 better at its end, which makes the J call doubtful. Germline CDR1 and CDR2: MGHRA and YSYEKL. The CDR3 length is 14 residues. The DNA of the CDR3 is TGCGCCAGCAGCCAAGATGGGGGGGCCTACGAGCAGTACTTC. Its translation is CASSQDGGAYEQYF.

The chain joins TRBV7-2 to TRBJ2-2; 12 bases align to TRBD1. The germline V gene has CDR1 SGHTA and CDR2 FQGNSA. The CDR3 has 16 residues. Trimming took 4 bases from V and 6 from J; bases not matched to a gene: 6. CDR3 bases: TGTGCCAGCAGCTCCTGGGACAGGGGGCTGGCCGGGGAGCTGTTTTTT. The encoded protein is CASSSWDRGLAGELFF.

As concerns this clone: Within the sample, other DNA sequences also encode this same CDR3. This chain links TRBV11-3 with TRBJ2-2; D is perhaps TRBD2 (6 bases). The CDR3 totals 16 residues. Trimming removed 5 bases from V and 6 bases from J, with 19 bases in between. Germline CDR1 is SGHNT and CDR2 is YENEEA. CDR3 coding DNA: TGTGCCAGCAGCGCAAGCGGAGGGAGCGTAGCCGGGGAGCTGTTTTTT. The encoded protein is CASSASGGSVAGELFF.

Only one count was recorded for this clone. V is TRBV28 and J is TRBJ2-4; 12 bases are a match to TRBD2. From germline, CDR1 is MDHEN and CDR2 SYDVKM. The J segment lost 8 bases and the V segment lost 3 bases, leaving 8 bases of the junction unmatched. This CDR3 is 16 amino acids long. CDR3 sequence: CASSFPTTSGRDIQYF. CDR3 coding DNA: TGTGCCAGCAGTTTCCCCACGACTAGCGGGAGAGACATTCAGTACTTC.

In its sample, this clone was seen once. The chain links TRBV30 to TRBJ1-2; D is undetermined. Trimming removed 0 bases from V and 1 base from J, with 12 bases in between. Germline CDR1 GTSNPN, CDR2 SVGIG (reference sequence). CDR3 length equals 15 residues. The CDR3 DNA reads TGTGCCTGGAGTGTCCGAGGACTGATTAACTATGGCTACACCTTC. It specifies CAWSVRGLINYGYTF.

The CDR3 DNA is TGCAGCGCCGGACAGGGGAACTATGGCTACACCTTC. Protein product: CSAGQGNYGYTF. The chain uses TRBV29-1 and TRBJ1-2, with 9 nucleotides matching TRBD1. This CDR3 is built from 12 residues. V lost 7 bases, J lost 2 bases, and 2 bases stayed unmatched. Germline assignment: CDR1 SQVTM and CDR2 ANQGSEA.

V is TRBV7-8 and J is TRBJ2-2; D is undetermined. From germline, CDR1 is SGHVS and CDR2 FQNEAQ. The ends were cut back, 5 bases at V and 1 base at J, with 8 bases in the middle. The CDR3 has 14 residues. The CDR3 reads CASSGEQNTGELFF. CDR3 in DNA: TGTGCCAGCAGCGGAGAACAGAACACCGGGGAGCTGTTTTTT. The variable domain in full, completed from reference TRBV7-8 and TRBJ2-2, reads GAGVSQSPRYKVAKRGQDVALRCDPISGHVSLFWYQQALGQGPEFLTYFQNEAQLDKSGLPSDRFFAERPEGSVSTLKIQRTQQEDSAVYLCASSGEQNTGELFFGEGSRLTVL.

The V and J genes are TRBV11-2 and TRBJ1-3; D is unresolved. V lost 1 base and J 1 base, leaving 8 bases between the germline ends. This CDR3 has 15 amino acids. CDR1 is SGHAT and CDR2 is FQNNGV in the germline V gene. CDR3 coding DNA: TGTGCCAGCAGCTTAGCGGGGAAATCTGGAAACACCATATATTTT. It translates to CASSLAGKSGNTIYF.

The CDR3 DNA sequence: TGCGCCAGCAGCAGGGGGCTCGACAGGGACTCTGGAAACACCATATATTTT. This sequence encodes CASSRGLDRDSGNTIYF. The rearrangement uses TRBV5-1 and TRBJ1-3; 7 bases agree with TRBD1. In germline, CDR1 is SGHRS, CDR2 YFSETQ. Trimming at V came to 4 bases and at J to 0 bases, leaving 10 bases not matched to a gene. CDR3 length equals 17 residues.

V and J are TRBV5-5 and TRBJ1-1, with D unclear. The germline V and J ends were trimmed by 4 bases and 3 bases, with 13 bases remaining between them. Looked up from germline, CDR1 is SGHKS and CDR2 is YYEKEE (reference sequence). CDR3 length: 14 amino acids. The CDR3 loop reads CASSERLSYTEAFF. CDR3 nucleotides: TGTGCCAGCAGCGAAAGACTATCCTACACTGAAGCTTTCTTT. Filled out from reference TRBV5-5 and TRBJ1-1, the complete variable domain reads DAGVTQSPTHLIKTRGQQVTLRCSPISGHKSVSWYQQVLGQGPQFIFQYYEKEERGRGNFPDRFSARQFPNYSSELNVNALLLGDSALYLCASSERLSYTEAFFGQGTRLTVV.

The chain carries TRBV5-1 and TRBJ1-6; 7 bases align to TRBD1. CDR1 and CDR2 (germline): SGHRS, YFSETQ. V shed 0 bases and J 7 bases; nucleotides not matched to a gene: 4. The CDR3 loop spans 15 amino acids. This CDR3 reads CASSLGQGGNSPLHF. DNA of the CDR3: TGCGCCAGCAGCTTGGGGCAGGGGGGAAATTCACCCCTCCACTTT.

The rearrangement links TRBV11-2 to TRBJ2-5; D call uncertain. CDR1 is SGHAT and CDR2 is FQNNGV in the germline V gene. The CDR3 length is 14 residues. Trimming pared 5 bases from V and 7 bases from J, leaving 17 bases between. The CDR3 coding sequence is TGTGCCAGCAGCCCCGACCCTGGCGGTGGGACCCAGTACTTC. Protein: CASSPDPGGGTQYF.

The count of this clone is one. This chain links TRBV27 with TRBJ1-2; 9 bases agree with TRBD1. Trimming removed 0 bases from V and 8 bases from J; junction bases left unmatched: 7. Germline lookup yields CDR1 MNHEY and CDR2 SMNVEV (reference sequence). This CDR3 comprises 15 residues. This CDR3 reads CASSLSGDRVTGYTF. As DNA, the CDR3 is TGTGCCAGCAGTTTATCTGGGGACAGGGTTACGGGCTACACCTTC.

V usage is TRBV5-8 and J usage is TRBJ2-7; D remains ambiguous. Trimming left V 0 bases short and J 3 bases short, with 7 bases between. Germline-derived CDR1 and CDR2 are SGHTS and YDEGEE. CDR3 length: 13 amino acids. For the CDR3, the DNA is TGTGCCAGCAGCTTGGGTCAGGTCTACGAGCAGTACTTC. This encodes CASSLGQVYEQYF.

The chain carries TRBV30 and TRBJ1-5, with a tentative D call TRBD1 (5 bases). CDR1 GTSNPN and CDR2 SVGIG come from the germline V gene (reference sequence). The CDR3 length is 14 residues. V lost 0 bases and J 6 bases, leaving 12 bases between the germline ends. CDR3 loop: CAWSVPGLSQPQHF. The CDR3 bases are TGTGCCTGGAGTGTCCCAGGGTTAAGTCAGCCCCAGCATTTT.

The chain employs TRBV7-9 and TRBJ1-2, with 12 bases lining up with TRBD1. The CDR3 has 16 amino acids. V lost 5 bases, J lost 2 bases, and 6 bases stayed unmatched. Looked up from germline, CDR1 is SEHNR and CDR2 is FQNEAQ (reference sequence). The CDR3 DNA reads TGTGCCAGCAGCCGAACCGGGACAGGGGGCAACTATGGCTACACCTTC. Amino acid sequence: CASSRTGTGGNYGYTF.

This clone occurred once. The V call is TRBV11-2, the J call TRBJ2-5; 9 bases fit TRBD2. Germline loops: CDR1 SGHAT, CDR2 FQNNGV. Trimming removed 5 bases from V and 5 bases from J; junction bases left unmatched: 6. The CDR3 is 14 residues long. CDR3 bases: TGTGCCAGCAGCCCGGTAGCGGGGGTGGAGACCCAGTACTTC. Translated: CASSPVAGVETQYF.

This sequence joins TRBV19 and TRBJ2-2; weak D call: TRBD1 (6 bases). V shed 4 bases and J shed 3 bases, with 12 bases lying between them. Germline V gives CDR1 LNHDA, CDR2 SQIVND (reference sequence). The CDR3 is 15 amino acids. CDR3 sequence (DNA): TGTGCCAGTAGTAAAGGACCAGGGGACACCGGGGAGCTGTTTTTT. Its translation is CASSKGPGDTGELFF.

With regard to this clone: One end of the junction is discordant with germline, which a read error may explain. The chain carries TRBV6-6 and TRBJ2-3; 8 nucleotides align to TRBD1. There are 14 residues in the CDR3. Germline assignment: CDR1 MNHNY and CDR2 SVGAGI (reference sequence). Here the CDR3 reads CASSALPSGQGNSF. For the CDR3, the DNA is TGTGCCAGCAGTGCCTTACCCTCCGGACAGGGCAATAGTTTT.

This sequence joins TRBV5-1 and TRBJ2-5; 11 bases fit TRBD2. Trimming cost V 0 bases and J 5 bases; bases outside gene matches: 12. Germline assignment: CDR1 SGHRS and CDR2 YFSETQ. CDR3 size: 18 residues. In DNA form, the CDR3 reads TGCGCCAGCAGCTTGGTACTAGCGGGGGCCGGAGGGAGGGAGACCCAGTACTTC. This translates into CASSLVLAGAGGRETQYF.

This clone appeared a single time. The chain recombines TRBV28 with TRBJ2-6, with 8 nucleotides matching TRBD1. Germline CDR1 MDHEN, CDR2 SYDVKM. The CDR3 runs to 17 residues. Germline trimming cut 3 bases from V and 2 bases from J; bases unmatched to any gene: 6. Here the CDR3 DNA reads TGTGCCAGCAGTTTGGCGGCAGGGGGCGCTGGGGCCAACGTCCTGACTTTC. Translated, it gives CASSLAAGGAGANVLTF.

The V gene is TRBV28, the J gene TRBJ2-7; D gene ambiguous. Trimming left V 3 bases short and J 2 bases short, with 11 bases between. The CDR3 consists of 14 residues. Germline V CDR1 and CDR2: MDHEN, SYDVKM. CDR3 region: CASSFRGGTYEQYF. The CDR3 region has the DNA TGTGCCAGCAGTTTCCGAGGTGGAACCTACGAGCAGTACTTC. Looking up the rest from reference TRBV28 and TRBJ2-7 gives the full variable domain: DVKVTQSSRYLVKRTGEKVFLECVQDMDHENMFWYRQDPGLGLRLIYFSYDVKMKEKGDIPEGYSVSREKKERFSLILESASTNQTSMYLCASSFRGGTYEQYFGPGTRLTVT.

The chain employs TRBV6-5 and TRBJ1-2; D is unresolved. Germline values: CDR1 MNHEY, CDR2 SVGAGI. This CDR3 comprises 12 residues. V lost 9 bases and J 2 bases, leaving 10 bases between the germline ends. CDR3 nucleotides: TGTGCCAGTGCGTCGGGAAACTATGGCTACACCTTC. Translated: CASASGNYGYTF.

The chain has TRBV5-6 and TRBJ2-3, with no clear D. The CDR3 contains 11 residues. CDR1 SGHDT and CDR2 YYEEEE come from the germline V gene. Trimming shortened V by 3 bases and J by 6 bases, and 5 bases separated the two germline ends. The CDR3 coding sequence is TGTGCCAGCAGCTCCGTGGATACGCAGTATTTT. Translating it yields CASSSVDTQYF.

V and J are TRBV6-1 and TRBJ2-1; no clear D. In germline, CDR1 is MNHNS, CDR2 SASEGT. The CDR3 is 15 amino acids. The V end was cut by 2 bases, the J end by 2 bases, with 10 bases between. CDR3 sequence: CASSELATTYNEQFF. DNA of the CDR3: TGTGCCAGCAGTGAACTTGCTACGACCTACAATGAGCAGTTCTTC.

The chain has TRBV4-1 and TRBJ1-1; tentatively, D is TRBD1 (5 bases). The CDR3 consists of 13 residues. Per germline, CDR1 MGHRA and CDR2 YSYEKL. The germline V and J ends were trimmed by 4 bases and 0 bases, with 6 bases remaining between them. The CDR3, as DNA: TGCGCCAGCAGCCTACAGGTGAACACTGAAGCTTTCTTT. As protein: CASSLQVNTEAFF.

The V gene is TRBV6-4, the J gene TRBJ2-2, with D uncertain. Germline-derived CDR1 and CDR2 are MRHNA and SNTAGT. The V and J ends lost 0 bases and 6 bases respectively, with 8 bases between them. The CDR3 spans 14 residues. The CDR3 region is CASSDSSYSGELFF. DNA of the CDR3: TGTGCCAGCAGTGACTCGAGTTATTCCGGGGAGCTGTTTTTT.

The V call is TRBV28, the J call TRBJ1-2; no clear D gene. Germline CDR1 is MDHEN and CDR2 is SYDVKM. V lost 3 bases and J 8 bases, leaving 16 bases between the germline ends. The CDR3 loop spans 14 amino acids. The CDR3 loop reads CASSFRVLFTGYTF. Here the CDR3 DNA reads TGTGCCAGCAGTTTTCGAGTTCTTTTTACGGGCTACACCTTC.

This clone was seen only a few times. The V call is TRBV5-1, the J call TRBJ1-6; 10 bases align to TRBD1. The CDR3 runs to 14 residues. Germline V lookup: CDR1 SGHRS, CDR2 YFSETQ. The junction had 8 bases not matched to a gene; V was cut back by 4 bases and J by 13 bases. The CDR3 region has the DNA TGCGCCAGCAGCGCGGACAGGGGGTCAACCCCCCTCCACTTT. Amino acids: CASSADRGSTPLHF.